A selection of T cell receptor beta chains follows, all from one sample in a study of control samples from healthy donors and cancer patients. Generated by immunoSEQ multiplex PCR, the TCRdb table keeps only in-frame clones and is missing some. Here the sample spans some 110,000 clones, 83% being singletons. Material: blood. The receptors originated from a woman in her forties or fifties in good health. CDR3s include the opening cysteine and the closing phenylalanine or tryptophan. The D gene is left open where the match is weak. Only part of the rows carry a size: once, few, many, or a class if the clone is expanded.

J gene: TRBJ1-2
D gene: TRBD1
V gene: TRBV2
clone size: .
CDR3 DNA: TGTGCCAGCAGCCGCCAAACTCAGGGGGCAGATGGCTACACCTTC
CDR3 protein: CASSRQTQGADGYTF

J gene: TRBJ1-2
D gene: TRBD1
V gene: TRBV5-1
clone size: .
CDR3 DNA: TGCGCCAGCAGCTTGGAGGGGGCAGGGTATGGCTACACCTTC
CDR3 protein: CASSLEGAGYGYTF

J gene: TRBJ2-5
D gene: .
V gene: TRBV6-2/TRBV6-3
clone size: .
CDR3 DNA: TGTGCCAGCAGTTACTCGAATCCCGCAGAGACCCAGTACTTC
CDR3 protein: CASSYSNPAETQYF

J gene: TRBJ2-2
D gene: .
V gene: TRBV7-2
clone size: few
CDR3 DNA: TGTGCCAGCAGCTTAGGACCTAGAACCGGGGAGCTGTTTTTT
CDR3 protein: CASSLGPRTGELFF

J gene: TRBJ2-1
D gene: .
V gene: TRBV4-3
clone size: .
CDR3 DNA: TGCGCCAGCAGCCAAACCGGGACTCTCTACAATGAGCAGTTCTTC
CDR3 protein: CASSQTGTLYNEQFF

J gene: TRBJ2-1
D gene: .
V gene: TRBV6-5
clone size: .
CDR3 DNA: TGTGCCAGCATTGGGGGTAACAATGAGCAGTTCTTC
CDR3 protein: CASIGGNNEQFF

J gene: TRBJ1-1
D gene: .
V gene: TRBV7-8
clone size: .
CDR3 DNA: TGTGCCAGCAGGGAGAACACTGAAGCTTTCTTT
CDR3 protein: CASRENTEAFF

J gene: TRBJ1-4
D gene: .
V gene: TRBV6-5
clone size: .
CDR3 DNA: TGTGCCAGCAGTCTCGGGGTGCGCGAGGAACTGTTTTTT
CDR3 protein: CASSLGVREELFF

J gene: TRBJ1-2
D gene: TRBD1
V gene: TRBV24-1
clone size: .
CDR3 DNA: TGTGCCACCAGTGGTGGGACAGGCGGCTACACCTTC
CDR3 protein: CATSGGTGGYTF

J gene: TRBJ2-7
D gene: .
V gene: TRBV7-8
clone size: few
CDR3 DNA: TGTGCCAGCAGCTTAGCGTGGGGCGGATACGAGCAGTACTTC
CDR3 protein: CASSLAWGGYEQYF

J gene: TRBJ1-6
D gene: .
V gene: TRBV15
clone size: .
CDR3 DNA: TGTGCCACCAGCAGAGATAAGGGCAGTTGGAATTCACCCCTCCACTTT
CDR3 protein: CATSRDKGSWNSPLHF

J gene: TRBJ1-3
D gene: .
V gene: TRBV6-2/TRBV6-3
clone size: .
CDR3 DNA: TGTGCCAGCAGCCTGGGGACCCGGGACACCATATATTTT
CDR3 protein: CASSLGTRDTIYF

J gene: TRBJ1-1
D gene: TRBD1
V gene: TRBV7-2
clone size: .
CDR3 DNA: TGTGCCAGCAGCTTGGGGGGGACAGGGGTCACTGAAGCTTTCTTT
CDR3 protein: CASSLGGTGVTEAFF

J gene: TRBJ2-4
D gene: .
V gene: TRBV21-1
clone size: .
CDR3 DNA: TGTGCCAGCAGCAAAGAGGGCAGGATAGCCAAAAACATTCAGTACTTC
CDR3 protein: CASSKEGRIAKNIQYF

J gene: TRBJ2-7
D gene: .
V gene: TRBV5-1
clone size: .
CDR3 DNA: TGCGCCAGCAGCTTGGTGGGGATTGTCTACGAGCAGTACTTC
CDR3 protein: CASSLVGIVYEQYF

J gene: TRBJ2-7
D gene: .
V gene: TRBV28
clone size: .
CDR3 DNA: TGTGCCAGCAGGCCCGGGTCCTTCTCCTACGAGCAGTACTTC
CDR3 protein: CASRPGSFSYEQYF

J gene: TRBJ1-2
D gene: TRBD1
V gene: TRBV10-3
clone size: .
CDR3 DNA: TGTGCCACGCAACAGGGGGCGATGGCTCTTTATGGCTACACCTTC
CDR3 protein: CATQQGAMALYGYTF

J gene: TRBJ1-1
D gene: .
V gene: TRBV7-9
clone size: .
CDR3 DNA: TGTGCCTGGGGGGAGATGAACACTGAAGCTTTCTTT
CDR3 protein: CAWGEMNTEAFF

J gene: TRBJ2-2
D gene: .
V gene: TRBV30
clone size: .
CDR3 DNA: TGTGCCTGGGCGACAGGTCAGTCGAACACCGGGGAGCTGTTTTTT
CDR3 protein: CAWATGQSNTGELFF

J gene: TRBJ2-7
D gene: TRBD1
V gene: TRBV10-3
clone size: once
CDR3 DNA: TGTGCCATCAGTGAGCAACAGGGGCGCGTAATGTACTTC
CDR3 protein: CAISEQQGRVMYF